Each of the 7 T cell receptor beta chains below was sequenced from the same sample in a study of cytomegalovirus exposure and HLA in healthy donors. Researchers ran the PCR with 60 Vbeta and 13 Jbeta primers. Profiling relied on immunoSEQ multiplex PCR, and the TCRdb table lists in-frame clones only, not all of them. The sample lists some 140,000 clones, 70% to 80% occurring once. The sample comprised PBMCs. The receptors derive from a female donor in good health and CMV-seronegative.

The chain is built from TRBV5-4 and TRBJ1-2, with D possibly being TRBD1 (6 bases). Per germline, CDR1 SGHNT and CDR2 YYREEE (reference sequence). There are 15 residues in the CDR3. Trimming cost V 0 bases and J 4 bases, with 13 bases left between them. The CDR3 protein is CASSLDGGLGYGYTF. CDR3 nucleotides: TGTGCCAGCAGCTTGGACGGGGGGCTGGGCTATGGCTACACCTTC.

The V call is TRBV12-5, the J call TRBJ1-1; D might be TRBD1 (5 bases). The CDR3 has 13 amino acids. The germline V gene has CDR1 LGHNT and CDR2 FRNRAP. Trimming took off 6 bases at V and 8 bases at J, with 16 bases between the two ends. CDR3 nucleotide sequence: TGTGCTAGTGGCTTTGGAGGAGGGGTAGAAGCTTTCTTT. It encodes CASGFGGGVEAFF.

This chain joins TRBV7-9 and TRBJ2-7, with 9 nucleotides matching TRBD1. CDR3 length: 14 amino acids. The trim removed 5 bases at V and 3 bases at J, leaving 5 bases unmatched. Germline V lookup: CDR1 SEHNR, CDR2 FQNEAQ (reference sequence). The CDR3 DNA reads as TGTGCCAGCAGCACTACGACAGGGGGCTACGAGCAGTACTTC. Translated: CASSTTTGGYEQYF.

The rearrangement joins TRBV7-2 to TRBJ2-2, with D hard to call. The CDR3 has 14 amino acids. Germline values: CDR1 SGHTA, CDR2 FQGNSA. V lost 5 bases, J lost 7 bases, and 14 bases lay in between. The DNA of the CDR3 is TGTGCCAGCAGCCCTCAGGCTGGGTACGGGGAGCTGTTTTTT. As protein: CASSPQAGYGELFF.

J is TRBJ1-2 and V is TRBV6-5; 8 bases fit TRBD1. The trim removed 5 bases at V and 3 bases at J, leaving 8 bases unmatched. The CDR3 sequence is 15 residues long. In germline, CDR1 is MNHEY, CDR2 SVGAGI. This CDR3 reads CASSRTGKKDYGYTF. The CDR3 DNA sequence: TGTGCCAGCAGTCGGACAGGGAAGAAGGACTATGGCTACACCTTC.

The chain is built from TRBV6-5 and TRBJ2-7, with 9 bases that match TRBD2. Germline V gene data show CDR1 as MNHEY and CDR2 as SVGAGI. Trimming took 2 bases from V and 0 from J; bases not matched to a gene: 5. The CDR3 spans 16 residues. CDR3 protein: CASSYITSGPSYEQYF. The CDR3 nucleotides are TGTGCCAGCAGTTACATAACTAGCGGGCCCTCCTACGAGCAGTACTTC.

The V call is TRBV11-2, the J call TRBJ1-2, with 7 bases lining up with TRBD1. Germline CDR1 is SGHAT and CDR2 is FQNNGV. The CDR3 consists of 17 residues. Germline trimming cut 0 bases from V and 4 bases from J; bases unmatched to any gene: 11. CDR3 sequence: CASSLDQRGQLSYGYTF. The CDR3 DNA reads as TGTGCCAGCAGCTTAGATCAACGGGGACAGCTAAGCTATGGCTACACCTTC.